This T cell receptor beta chain was sequenced for a study of cytomegalovirus exposure and HLA in healthy donors. Study findings and constraints: Exclusion applied to some V segments, including TRBV6-2 and TRBV6-3, as they were indistinguishable.

This CDR3 is 15 amino acids long. Germline lookup yields CDR1 SSHAT and CDR2 FNYEAQ (reference sequence). As regards this clone: Its antigen is still unknown. Sequence at one end of the junction differs from germline and may be a read error.

In the PCR, 60 Vbeta and 13 Jbeta primers were used. Data came from immunoSEQ multiplex PCR; TCRdb stores just in-frame clones and leaves some out. The table lists about 140,000 clones, over 60% of them singletons. The rearrangement joins TRBV7-7 to TRBJ2-3; D call uncertain. Sequenced input: PBMCs. This receptor was obtained from a man under 40 in good health and CMV-seronegative. DNA of the CDR3: TGTGCTAGCAGCCTCACGTTACGGGGCACAGATACGCAGTATTTT. The encoded protein is CASSLTLRGTDTQYF. The variable domain in full, completed from reference TRBV7-7 and TRBJ2-3, reads GAGVSQSPRYKVTKRGQDVTLRCDPISSHATLYWYQQALGQGPEFLTYFNYEAQPDKSGLPSDRFSAERPEGSISTLTIQRTEQRDSAMYRCASSLTLRGTDTQYFGPGTRLTVL.